This TCR beta chain was captured in a study of blood T cell repertoires in COVID-19. Study-level background: From T cells, B-cell-depleted T cells, or PBMCs came the material, which was cDNA or gDNA.

J lost 2 bases, V lost 0 bases, and 4 bases had no gene match. The CDR3 length is 16 residues. The germline V gene encodes CDR1 LNHNV and CDR2 YYDKDF (reference sequence). Clones were sequenced by immunoSEQ multiplex PCR, and TCRdb holds only the in-frame ones, with some missing. The sample holds around 620,000 clones; about nine tenths are singletons and the top ten take approximately 0.3%. The sample holds one count of this clone. The chain is built from TRBV15 and TRBJ2-1; TRBD1 agrees at 7 bases. Sequences were obtained from peripheral blood. The sequence was collected from a woman aged 18-29 years with acute or convalescent COVID-19. CDR3 protein: CATSRDKGQTYNEQFF. CDR3 nucleotide sequence: TGTGCCACCAGCAGAGATAAGGGACAGACCTACAATGAGCAGTTCTTC.